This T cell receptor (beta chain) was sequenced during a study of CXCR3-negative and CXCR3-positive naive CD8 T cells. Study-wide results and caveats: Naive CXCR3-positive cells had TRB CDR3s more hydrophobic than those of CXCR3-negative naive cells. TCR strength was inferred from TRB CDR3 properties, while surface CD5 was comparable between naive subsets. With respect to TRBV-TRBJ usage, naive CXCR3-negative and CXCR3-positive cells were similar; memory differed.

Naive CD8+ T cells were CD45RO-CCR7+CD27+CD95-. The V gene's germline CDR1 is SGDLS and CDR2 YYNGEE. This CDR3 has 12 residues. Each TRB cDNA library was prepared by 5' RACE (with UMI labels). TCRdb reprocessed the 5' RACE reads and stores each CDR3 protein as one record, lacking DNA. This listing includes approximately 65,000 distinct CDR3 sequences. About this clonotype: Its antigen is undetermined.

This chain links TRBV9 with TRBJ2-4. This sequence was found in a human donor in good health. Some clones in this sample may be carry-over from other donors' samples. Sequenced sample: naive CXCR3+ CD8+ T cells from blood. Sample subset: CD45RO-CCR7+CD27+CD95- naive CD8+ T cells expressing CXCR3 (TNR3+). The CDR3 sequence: CASRGDKNIQYF.